This TCR beta chain is drawn from a study of OX40 agonist ivuxolimab in advanced cancers. Looking at the study overall: The patients received agonistic anti-OX40 (CD134) antibody ivuxolimab.

Findings and caveats of the study: Some of the nonresponding patients also showed low levels of normalized T-cell clonal expansion. Antigen specificity was not determined for the expanded peripheral T cells.

This clone was seen more than once but under ten times. Its antigen is unknown. CDR1 and CDR2 from the germline V gene are SGHDT and YYEEEE. The CDR3 has 14 amino acids. V lost 9 bases and J 6 bases, leaving 19 bases between the germline ends. TCRdb keeps only in-frame clones here, not all; method: immunoSEQ multiplex PCR. The sample lists about 49,000 clones, about 75% seen once, with over 6.5% in the top ten. This TCR was sampled from an adult with an advanced solid tumor such as melanoma, head and neck, liver or kidney cancer. The chain is built from TRBV5-6 and TRBJ2-1; tentatively, D is TRBD1 (6 bases). The input for sequencing was CD4+ or CD8+ T cells sorted from blood, taken in a trial of the OX40 agonist ivuxolimab. DNA for the CDR3: TGTGCCACCGGTGGGGAATCAGGGGTCAATGAGCAGTTCTTC. The encoded protein is CATGGESGVNEQFF.